Described below is a single T cell receptor beta chain sequence and its context. Its specificity is unknown. The CDR3 totals 14 residues. Trimming shortened V by 4 bases and J by 5 bases, and 15 bases separated the two germline ends. CDR1 SGHNT and CDR2 YYREEE come from the germline V gene (reference sequence). The data were taken from a study of PD-1 blockade in classical Hodgkin lymphoma. TCRdb's table, derived via immunoSEQ multiplex PCR, lists solely in-frame clones and lacks some. Of some 38,000 clones listed, 76% are singletons. All trial patients relapsed after autologous stem cell transplantation. Points from the study as a whole: Patients were excluded if nivolumab began under 1 year after ASCT (the autologous transplant). Relapsed/refractory patients reportedly had lower baseline diversity than newly diagnosed patients. By cycle point C4D1, TCR diversity had risen significantly in CD4+ cells (but not CD8+ cells).

The receptor was isolated from a human donor with classical Hodgkin lymphoma. Material: peripheral blood mononuclear cells (PBMCs), obtained at baseline. The genes are TRBV5-4 and TRBJ2-5; the D gene is possibly TRBD2 (6 bases). CDR3 nucleotide sequence: TGTGCCAGCAGCGTCCTGACTAGGTCTGAGACCCAGTACTTC. Translating it yields CASSVLTRSETQYF.